One and the same sample provided the 30 T cell receptor beta chains below, sequenced in a study of PD-1 blockade in classical Hodgkin lymphoma. Produced via immunoSEQ multiplex PCR; TCRdb's table is partial and in-frame only. The table shows approximately 46,000 clones, with about three quarters occurring only once. The patients all showed relapse after autologous stem cell transplantation, while their brentuximab vedotin exposure varied. The sample here was peripheral blood mononuclear cells (PBMCs), taken at baseline. The receptors here all came from a human donor with classical Hodgkin lymphoma.

The rearrangement uses TRBV30 and TRBJ1-1, with 10 positions matching TRBD1. This CDR3 region has 13 residues. Germline V gene data show CDR1 as GTSNPN and CDR2 as SVGIG (reference sequence). With V trimmed by 2 bases and J by 10 bases, 7 bases remained unmatched. This chain's CDR3 is CAWSFNWDRGAFF. The CDR3 DNA reads TGTGCCTGGAGTTTCAATTGGGACAGGGGAGCTTTCTTT.

This clone was counted a single time. The rearrangement joins TRBV7-3 to TRBJ2-7, with D possibly called TRBD1 or TRBD2 (5 bases each). The CDR3 is 15 amino acids. Trimming cost V 3 bases and J 5 bases, with 17 bases left between them. CDR1 SGHTA and CDR2 FQGTGA come from the germline V gene. CDR3 sequence: CASSFRLGTSNEQYF. CDR3 in DNA: TGTGCCAGCAGCTTTCGACTGGGGACGTCCAACGAGCAGTACTTC.

This chain joins TRBV10-1 and TRBJ2-5; 9 nucleotides align to TRBD1. The CDR3 has 13 residues. The junction had 4 bases not matched to a gene; V was cut back by 6 bases and J by 5 bases. Germline CDR1 is WNHNN and CDR2 is SYGVQD (reference sequence). CDR3 DNA sequence: TGCGCCAGCAGAGGACAGGGGTGGGAGACCCAGTACTTC. Its protein product is CASRGQGWETQYF.

The chain couples TRBV7-2 to TRBJ2-2; D call uncertain. CDR3 length: 14 residues. The V gene's germline CDR1 is SGHTA and CDR2 FQGNSA. V was clipped by 5 bases and J by 2 bases, with 9 bases between them. CDR3 nucleotides: TGTGCCAGCAGCCCCCTTCTCAACACCGGGGAGCTGTTTTTT. Amino acids: CASSPLLNTGELFF.

V and J are TRBV18 and TRBJ2-3; 8 bases match TRBD2. The CDR3 contains 14 residues. Trimming removed 5 bases from V and 5 bases from J; junction bases left unmatched: 6. Germline lookup yields CDR1 KGHSH and CDR2 LQKENI. This CDR3 is CASSLRGLVDTQYF. The CDR3 nucleotides read TGTGCCAGCTCATTACGGGGACTAGTAGATACGCAGTATTTT.

The sample holds a few counts of this clone. The chain employs TRBV9 and TRBJ1-1, with TRBD1 matching 7 bases. The germline CDR1 and CDR2 sequences are SGDLS and YYNGEE. The junction had 3 bases not matched to a gene; V was cut back by 0 bases and J by 4 bases. The CDR3 sequence is 14 residues long. This CDR3 reads CASSVAQGGTEAFF. CDR3 bases: TGTGCCAGCAGCGTAGCGCAGGGGGGCACTGAAGCTTTCTTT.

V usage is TRBV5-1 and J usage is TRBJ1-1; D is perhaps TRBD1 (6 bases). CDR3 length equals 15 residues. Trimming removed 0 bases from V and 4 bases from J, with 13 bases in between. Germline lookup yields CDR1 SGHRS and CDR2 YFSETQ. The CDR3 DNA is TGCGCCAGCAGCTTGGCCCCGGGGGGGGCCACTGAAGCTTTCTTT. It specifies CASSLAPGGATEAFF.

The chain joins TRBV10-3 to TRBJ2-5, with D possibly TRBD2 on 5 matching bases. V was clipped by 10 bases and J by 2 bases, with 14 bases between them. Looked up from germline, CDR1 is ENHRY and CDR2 is SYGVKD. The CDR3 is 13 amino acids. DNA for the CDR3: TGTGCCAGCCGGCGCCCGGGGCAAGAGACCCAGTACTTC. Translated, it gives CASRRPGQETQYF.

This clone was seen more than once but under ten times. This sequence joins TRBV30 and TRBJ2-5; 9 nucleotides align to TRBD2. Germline V lookup: CDR1 GTSNPN, CDR2 SVGIG (reference sequence). J gave up 5 bases and V 3 bases, and 10 bases lay outside the gene matches. This CDR3 contains 15 residues. The CDR3 region has the DNA TGTGCCTGGAGGTCAAGTCTAGCGGGGTCGGAGACCCAGTACTTC. Its translation is CAWRSSLAGSETQYF.

The chain joins TRBV30 to TRBJ1-1; TRBD1 aligns across 7 bases. There are 15 residues in the CDR3. Germline values: CDR1 GTSNPN, CDR2 SVGIG (reference sequence). Unmatched junction bases numbered 11, after V lost 2 bases and J lost 5 bases. The CDR3, as DNA: TGTGCCTGGAGTAAAAAAGACAGGGAAGGGACTGAAGCTTTCTTT. This sequence encodes CAWSKKDREGTEAFF.

The chain joins TRBV6-5 to TRBJ2-7; the D gene could be TRBD1 or TRBD2 (5 bases each). V was trimmed by 7 bases and J by 1 base, leaving 8 bases between them. The length of the CDR3 is 12 residues. Germline V CDR1 and CDR2: MNHEY, SVGAGI. CDR3: CASTRGSYEQYF. The CDR3 DNA reads TGTGCCAGCACGAGGGGTTCCTACGAGCAGTACTTC.

For this clone: Within the sample, other DNA sequences also encode this same CDR3. CDR3 sequence: CASRGTLGTQYF. The CDR3, as DNA: TGTGCCAGCAGGGGGACGTTGGGTACGCAGTATTTT. The V and J genes are TRBV6-5 and TRBJ2-3; D possibly uses TRBD1 or TRBD2 (5 bases each). Germline lookup yields CDR1 MNHEY and CDR2 SVGAGI. The V end was cut by 6 bases, the J end by 8 bases, with 12 bases between. This CDR3 has 12 residues.

The V call is TRBV19, the J call TRBJ1-6; the match to TRBD1 covers 7 bases. The germline CDR1 and CDR2 sequences are LNHDA and SQIVND (reference sequence). The V segment lost 4 bases and the J segment 7 bases; nucleotides outside the gene matches: 7. CDR3 length: 15 amino acids. The CDR3 nucleotides are TGTGCCAGTAGTACAGGGGGAACCTCGAATTCACCCCTCCACTTT. Protein product: CASSTGGTSNSPLHF.

The chain is built from TRBV19 and TRBJ1-1, with D maybe TRBD1 (5 bases). The CDR3 has 14 amino acids. Germline CDR1 is LNHDA and CDR2 is SQIVND (reference sequence). Deletions cut 3 bases from V and 4 bases from J, with 12 bases between. The CDR3 sequence is CASSIFGGSTEAFF. DNA of the CDR3: TGTGCCAGTAGTATTTTCGGGGGGAGCACTGAAGCTTTCTTT.

The rearrangement links TRBV5-6 to TRBJ2-3; 8 bases agree with TRBD1. This CDR3 is built from 15 residues. V lost 3 bases to trimming and J lost 4 bases; unmatched junction nucleotides: 7. Germline V gives CDR1 SGHDT, CDR2 YYEEEE. In DNA form, the CDR3 reads TGTGCCAGCAGCTGGGGGACAGGTTTGGCAGATACGCAGTATTTT. The encoded protein is CASSWGTGLADTQYF.

The table lists this clone with a count of one. The V call is TRBV7-8, the J call TRBJ2-1; D ambiguous. Germline assignment: CDR1 SGHVS and CDR2 FQNEAQ. The CDR3 has 12 residues. Trimming stripped 3 bases from V and 8 bases from J, with 8 bases between. This CDR3 is CASSFVGDEQFF. The CDR3 DNA follows: TGTGCCAGCAGCTTCGTGGGCGATGAGCAGTTCTTC.

The chain carries TRBV29-1 and TRBJ2-7; the D is unclear. The CDR3 is made up of 16 amino acids. With 3 bases removed from V and 0 bases from J, the gap between germline ends came to 18 bases. CDR1 is SQVTM, CDR2 ANQGSEA, per germline. CDR3 loop: CSVDDPDKSSSYEQYF. CDR3 bases: TGCAGCGTTGACGACCCCGACAAGAGTAGCTCCTACGAGCAGTACTTC.

The chain links TRBV1 to TRBJ2-1; the table's D call TRBD2 went unverified against the DNA. TRBV1 is a pseudogene segment. The length of the CDR3 is 15 residues. CDR3 amino acids: CTSRLGGVPYNEQFF. The CDR3 coding sequence is TGCACCAGCCGTTTAGGAGGCGTTCCCTACAATGAGCAGTTCTTC.

The chain joins TRBV6-5 to TRBJ1-3; D is unresolved. V lost 6 bases, J lost 0 bases, and 12 bases lay in between. CDR1 and CDR2 (germline): MNHEY, SVGAGI. CDR3 length: 15 residues. Here the CDR3 DNA reads TGTGCCAGCAGATTGGACGGCTTCTCTGGAAACACCATATATTTT. Its translation is CASRLDGFSGNTIYF.

The chain combines TRBV30 with TRBJ2-2; D remains unclear. CDR1 GTSNPN and CDR2 SVGIG come from the germline V gene (reference sequence). V lost 2 bases and J 5 bases, leaving 3 bases between the germline ends. The CDR3 is 11 residues long. The CDR3 DNA reads TGTGCCTGGAGTATGACCGGGGAGCTGTTTTTT. It specifies CAWSMTGELFF.

The V and J genes are TRBV2 and TRBJ2-5, with TRBD1 identical over 8 bases. The CDR3 contains 13 residues. Germline V gene sequence: CDR1 SNHLY, CDR2 FYNNEI. J lost 4 bases, V lost 4 bases, and 2 bases had no gene match. CDR3: CASSGDRTETQYF. CDR3 in DNA: TGTGCCAGCAGTGGGGACAGGACAGAGACCCAGTACTTC.

Here the CDR3 reads CASSPSGTHQPQHF. CDR3 DNA: TGCGCCAGCAGCCCCTCCGGGACCCATCAGCCCCAGCATTTT. V and J are TRBV10-1 and TRBJ1-5; D may be TRBD1 (5 bases). There are 14 residues in the CDR3. V dropped 6 bases and J dropped 5 bases, with 14 bases sitting between them. CDR1 is WNHNN, CDR2 SYGVQD, per germline (reference sequence).

The genes are TRBV2 and TRBJ2-3, with no clear D. The CDR3 runs 12 residues. Germline assignment: CDR1 SNHLY and CDR2 FYNNEI. The V end was cut by 6 bases, the J end by 1 base, with 5 bases between. The CDR3 coding sequence is TGTGCCAGCAGAAGGGGCACAGATACGCAGTATTTT. Translation: CASRRGTDTQYF.

As concerns this clone: Possible read error: a much larger clone is one base away. The same CDR3 also results from other DNA sequences found in this sample. The chain recombines TRBV7-3 with TRBJ1-1; D is unresolved. Germline values: CDR1 SGHTA, CDR2 FQGTGA. The CDR3 is 13 residues long. The V and J ends lost 5 bases and 0 bases respectively, with 7 bases between them. CDR3 loop: CASSPTVNTEAFF. The CDR3 coding sequence is TGTGCCAGCAGCCCGACTGTGAACACTGAAGCTTTCTTT.

This clone was seen more than once but under ten times. CDR3 sequence reads: CASSLGLAVGELFF. The CDR3 region has the DNA TGTGCCAGCAGCTTAGGACTAGCGGTCGGGGAGCTGTTTTTT. V is TRBV7-3 and J is TRBJ2-2, with 10 positions matching TRBD2. V dropped 2 bases and J dropped 7; count of bases not matched to a gene: 1. Germline loops: CDR1 SGHTA, CDR2 FQGTGA. This CDR3 spans 14 amino acids.

For the CDR3, the DNA is TGTGCCAGCATCTCTGGGAGGGAGCTCACCTACGAGCAGTACTTC. It encodes CASISGRELTYEQYF. V gene TRBV11-2 combines with J gene TRBJ2-7, with TRBD2 identical over 7 bases. Germline CDR1 is SGHAT and CDR2 is FQNNGV. The length of the CDR3 is 15 residues. With 7 bases clipped from V and 2 bases from J, the junction kept 11 bases outside the gene matches.

The chain couples TRBV28 to TRBJ2-5; the D call may be TRBD1 or TRBD2 (5 bases each). The assigned J gene may be wrong: the sequence end matches TRBJ2-7 better. The germline V gene has CDR1 MDHEN and CDR2 SYDVKM. This CDR3 contains 15 residues. The CDR3 nucleotides are TGTGCCAGCAGTCCCGGGACCCTGAGCTCCTACGAGCAGTACTTC. It is translated as CASSPGTLSSYEQYF.

The V gene is TRBV7-6, the J gene TRBJ2-7, with D unresolved. Trimming shortened V by 3 bases and J by 3 bases, and 9 bases separated the two germline ends. From germline, CDR1 is SGHVS and CDR2 FNYEAQ. The CDR3 extends over 13 amino acids. Here the CDR3 reads CASSFGEFYEQYF. The DNA for the CDR3 is TGTGCCAGCAGCTTTGGGGAATTCTACGAGCAGTACTTC.

The sample holds one count of this clone. The V and J genes are TRBV7-2 and TRBJ2-5, with 12 bases identical to TRBD2. CDR3 length: 18 residues. V lost 5 bases and J lost 4; bases outside the gene matches: 14. Germline CDR1 SGHTA, CDR2 FQGNSA. For the CDR3, the DNA is TGTGCCAGCAGCCCATTTGGGCCTCTAGCGGGGGGGCGAGAGACCCAGTACTTC. Translated, it gives CASSPFGPLAGGRETQYF.

This chain connects TRBV2 to TRBJ1-5; tentatively, D is TRBD1 (6 bases). V lost 0 bases to trimming and J lost 6 bases, with 12 bases between them. Germline loops: CDR1 SNHLY, CDR2 FYNNEI. The CDR3 runs 15 residues. DNA for the CDR3: TGTGCCAGCAGTGAAGCGGGGGCCAGGACTCAGCCCCAGCATTTT. It specifies CASSEAGARTQPQHF.